The present T cell receptor (beta chain) was sequenced within a study of blood T cell repertoires in COVID-19. Study details: T cells, B-cell-depleted T cells, or PBMCs provided the cDNA or gDNA that served as material.

This clone was detected only once. The identical CDR3 is also encoded by other nucleotide sequences in the sample. As processed by the authors: Nucleated cell counts were estimated from reference gene primer amplification. Repertoires were generated with immunoSEQ multiplex PCR, while TCRdb's copy carries only in-frame clones and drops some. V, J and clone size reflect that table, while D and trimming were determined from the DNA. Among some 100,000 clones listed, 83% were seen once. Trimming stripped 3 bases from V and 1 base from J, with 3 bases between. The V gene's germline CDR1 is LNHDA and CDR2 SQIVND (reference sequence). This CDR3 has 12 residues.

The J gene is TRBJ1-1, the V gene TRBV19, with unresolved D. This TCR derives from a woman aged 55-69 years with acute or convalescent COVID-19. Sequences were obtained from peripheral blood. CDR3 residues: CASSIGNTEAFF. The CDR3 bases are TGTGCCAGTAGTATCGGGAACACTGAAGCTTTCTTT.